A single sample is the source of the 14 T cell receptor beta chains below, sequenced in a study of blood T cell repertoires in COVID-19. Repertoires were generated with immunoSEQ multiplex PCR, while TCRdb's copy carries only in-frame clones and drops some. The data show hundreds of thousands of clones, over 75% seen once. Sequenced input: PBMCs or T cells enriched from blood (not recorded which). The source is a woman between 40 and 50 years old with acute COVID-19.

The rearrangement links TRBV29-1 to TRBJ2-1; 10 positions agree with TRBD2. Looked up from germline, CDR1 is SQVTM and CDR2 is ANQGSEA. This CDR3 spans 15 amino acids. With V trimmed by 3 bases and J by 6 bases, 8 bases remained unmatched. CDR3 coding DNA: TGCAGCGTTGATTCAGCGGGGGGGAGGCTCAATGAGCAGTTCTTC. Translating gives CSVDSAGGRLNEQFF.

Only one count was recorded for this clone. DNA of the CDR3: TGTGCCAGCAGTTTGGCGGGACAGGGAATTTCACCCCTCCACTTT. Encoded protein: CASSLAGQGISPLHF. The genes are TRBV27 and TRBJ1-6, with 9 nucleotides matching TRBD1. This CDR3 has 15 amino acids. Trimming took 3 bases from V and 9 from J; bases not matched to a gene: 6. CDR1 and CDR2 (germline): MNHEY, SMNVEV (reference sequence).

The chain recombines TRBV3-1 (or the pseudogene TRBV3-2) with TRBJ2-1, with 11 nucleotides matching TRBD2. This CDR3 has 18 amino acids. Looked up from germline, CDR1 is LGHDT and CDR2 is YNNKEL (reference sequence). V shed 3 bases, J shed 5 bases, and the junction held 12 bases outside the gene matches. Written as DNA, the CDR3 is TGTGCCAGCAGCCACGTCCCCTATAGCGGGAGGGGGCACAATGAGCAGTTCTTC. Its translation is CASSHVPYSGRGHNEQFF.

The CDR3: CAWSRSRTSVTGEQFF. The CDR3 bases are TGTGCCTGGAGTAGATCGAGGACTAGCGTGACCGGTGAGCAGTTCTTC. The rearrangement uses TRBV30 and TRBJ2-1; 9 nucleotides line up with TRBD2. The germline gives CDR1 GTSNPN, CDR2 SVGIG (reference sequence). CDR3 length: 16 residues. V gave up 2 bases and J gave up 9 bases; unmatched junction bases: 14.

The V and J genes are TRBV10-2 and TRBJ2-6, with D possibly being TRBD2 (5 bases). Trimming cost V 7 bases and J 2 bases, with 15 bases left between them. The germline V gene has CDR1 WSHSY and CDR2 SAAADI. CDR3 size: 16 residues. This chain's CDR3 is CASTPVGVAGANVLTF. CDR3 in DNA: TGCGCCAGCACCCCCGTCGGGGTCGCTGGGGCCAACGTCCTGACTTTC.

CDR3 region: CASTQNRQSQHEAFF. CDR3 in DNA: TGTGCCAGCACCCAAAACCGACAGTCGCAGCATGAAGCTTTCTTT. This chain links TRBV6-5 with TRBJ1-1, with D possibly TRBD1 on 5 matching bases. V was cut by 7 bases and J by 7 bases, with 22 bases left in between. Germline V gene sequence: CDR1 MNHEY, CDR2 SVGAGI. The CDR3 covers 15 residues.

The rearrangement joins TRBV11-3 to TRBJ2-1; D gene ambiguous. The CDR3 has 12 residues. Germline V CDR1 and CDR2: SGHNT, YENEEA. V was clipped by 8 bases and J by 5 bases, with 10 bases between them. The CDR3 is CASGHTDNEQFF. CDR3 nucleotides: TGTGCCAGCGGCCACACCGACAATGAGCAGTTCTTC.

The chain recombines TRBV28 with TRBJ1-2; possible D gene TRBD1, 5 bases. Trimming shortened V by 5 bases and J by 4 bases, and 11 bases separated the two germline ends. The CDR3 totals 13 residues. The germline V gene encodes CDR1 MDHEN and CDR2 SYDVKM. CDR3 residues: CASSPTATYGYTF. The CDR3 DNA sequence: TGTGCCAGCAGTCCGACAGCTACCTATGGCTACACCTTC.

Here the CDR3 reads CASSRDRGETQYF. CDR3 coding DNA: TGTGCCAGCAGCCGGGACAGGGGAGAGACCCAGTACTTC. The chain uses TRBV11-1 and TRBJ2-5; TRBD1 agrees at 10 bases. The germline CDR1 and CDR2 sequences are SGHAT and FQDESV (reference sequence). The J segment lost 4 bases and the V segment lost 5 bases, leaving 1 base of the junction unmatched. The CDR3 loop spans 13 amino acids.

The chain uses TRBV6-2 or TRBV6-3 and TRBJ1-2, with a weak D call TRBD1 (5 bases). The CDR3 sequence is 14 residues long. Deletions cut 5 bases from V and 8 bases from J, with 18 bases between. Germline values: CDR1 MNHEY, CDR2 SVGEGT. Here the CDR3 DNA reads TGTGCCAGCAGTCATCCGGGACTAGAGGAAGGCTACACCTTC. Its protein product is CASSHPGLEEGYTF.

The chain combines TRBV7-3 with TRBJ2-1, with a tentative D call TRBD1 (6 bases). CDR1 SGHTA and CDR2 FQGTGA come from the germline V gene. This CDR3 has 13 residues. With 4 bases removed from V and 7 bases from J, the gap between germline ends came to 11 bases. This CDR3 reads CASSYNRVNEQFF. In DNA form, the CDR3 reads TGTGCCAGCAGCTACAACAGGGTAAATGAGCAGTTCTTC.

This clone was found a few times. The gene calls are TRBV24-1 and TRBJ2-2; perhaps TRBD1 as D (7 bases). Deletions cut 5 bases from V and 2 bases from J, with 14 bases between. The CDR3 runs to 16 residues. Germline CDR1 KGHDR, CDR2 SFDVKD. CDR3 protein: CATSGRGRGNTGELFF. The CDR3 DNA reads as TGTGCCACCAGTGGGAGGGGGCGCGGAAACACCGGGGAGCTGTTTTTT.

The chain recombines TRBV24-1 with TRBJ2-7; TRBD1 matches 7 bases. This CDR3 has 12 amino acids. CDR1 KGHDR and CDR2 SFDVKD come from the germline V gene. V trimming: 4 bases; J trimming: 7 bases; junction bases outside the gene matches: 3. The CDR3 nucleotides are TGTGCCACCAGTGACCAGACAGGGGAGCAGTACTTC. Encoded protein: CATSDQTGEQYF.

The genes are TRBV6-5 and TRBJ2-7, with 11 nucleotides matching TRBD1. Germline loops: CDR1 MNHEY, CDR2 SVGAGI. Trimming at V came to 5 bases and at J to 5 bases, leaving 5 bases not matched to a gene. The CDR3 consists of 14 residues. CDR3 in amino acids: CASSPDRGLNEQYF. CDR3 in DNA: TGTGCCAGCAGTCCGGACAGGGGGCTGAACGAGCAGTACTTC.